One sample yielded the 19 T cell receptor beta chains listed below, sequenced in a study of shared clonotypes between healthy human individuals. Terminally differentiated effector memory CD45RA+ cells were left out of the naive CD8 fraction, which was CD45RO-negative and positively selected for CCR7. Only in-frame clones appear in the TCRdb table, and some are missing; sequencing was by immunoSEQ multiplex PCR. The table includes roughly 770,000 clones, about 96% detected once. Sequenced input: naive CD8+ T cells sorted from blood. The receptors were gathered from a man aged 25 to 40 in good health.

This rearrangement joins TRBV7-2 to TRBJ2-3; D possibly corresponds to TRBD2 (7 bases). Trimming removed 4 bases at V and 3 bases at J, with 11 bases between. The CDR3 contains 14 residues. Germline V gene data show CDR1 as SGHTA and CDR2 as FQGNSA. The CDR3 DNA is TGTGCCAGCAGCTCCGAGGGGGGGACAGATACGCAGTATTTT. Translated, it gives CASSSEGGTDTQYF.

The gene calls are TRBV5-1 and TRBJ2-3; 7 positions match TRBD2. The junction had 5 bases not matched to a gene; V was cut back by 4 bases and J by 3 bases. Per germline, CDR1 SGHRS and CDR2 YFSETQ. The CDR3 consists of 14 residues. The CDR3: CASSPTSLTDTQYF. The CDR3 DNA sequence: TGCGCCAGCAGCCCGACTAGCCTTACAGATACGCAGTATTTT.

The CDR3 nucleotides are TGCAGCGTTGCCAGGAGCACCTACGAGCAGTACTTC. The encoded protein is CSVARSTYEQYF. The V and J genes are TRBV29-1 and TRBJ2-7; D remains ambiguous. CDR1 and CDR2 (germline): SQVTM, ANQGSEA. The CDR3 consists of 12 residues. V lost 4 bases and J 2 bases, leaving 9 bases between the germline ends.

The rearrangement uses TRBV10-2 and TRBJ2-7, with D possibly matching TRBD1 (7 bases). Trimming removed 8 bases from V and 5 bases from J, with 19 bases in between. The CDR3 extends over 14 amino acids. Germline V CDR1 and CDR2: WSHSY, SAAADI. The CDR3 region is CASGGTVRKDEQYF. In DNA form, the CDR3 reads TGCGCCAGCGGAGGGACAGTCCGTAAGGACGAGCAGTACTTC.

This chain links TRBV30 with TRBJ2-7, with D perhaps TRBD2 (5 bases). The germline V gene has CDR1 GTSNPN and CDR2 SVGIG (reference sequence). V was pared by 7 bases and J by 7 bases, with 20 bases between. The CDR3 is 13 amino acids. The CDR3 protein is CASMGVGVGEQYF. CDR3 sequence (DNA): TGTGCCTCGATGGGAGTGGGAGTGGGGGAGCAGTACTTC.

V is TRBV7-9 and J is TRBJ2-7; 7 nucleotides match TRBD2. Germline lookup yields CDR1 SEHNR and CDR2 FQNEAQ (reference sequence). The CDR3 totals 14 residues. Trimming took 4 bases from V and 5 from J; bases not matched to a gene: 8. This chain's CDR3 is CASSSSLASNEQYF. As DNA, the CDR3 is TGTGCCAGCAGCTCCTCACTAGCGAGCAACGAGCAGTACTTC.

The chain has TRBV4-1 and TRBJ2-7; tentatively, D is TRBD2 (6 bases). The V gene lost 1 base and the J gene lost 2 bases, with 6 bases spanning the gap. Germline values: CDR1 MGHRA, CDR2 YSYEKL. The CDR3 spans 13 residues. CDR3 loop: CASSQGGAYEQYF. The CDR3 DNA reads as TGCGCCAGCAGCCAAGGCGGGGCCTACGAGCAGTACTTC.

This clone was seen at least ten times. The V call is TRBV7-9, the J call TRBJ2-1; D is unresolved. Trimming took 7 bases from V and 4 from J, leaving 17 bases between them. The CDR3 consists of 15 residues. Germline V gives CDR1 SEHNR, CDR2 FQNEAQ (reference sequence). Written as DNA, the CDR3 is TGTGCCAGCACCGTGGACCGGGTGGGGTACAATGAGCAGTTCTTC. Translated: CASTVDRVGYNEQFF.

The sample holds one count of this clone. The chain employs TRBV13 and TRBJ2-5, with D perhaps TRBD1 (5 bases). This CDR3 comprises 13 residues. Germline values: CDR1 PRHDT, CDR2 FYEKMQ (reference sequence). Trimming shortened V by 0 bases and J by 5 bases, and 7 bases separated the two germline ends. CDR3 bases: TGTGCCAGCAGCTTAGGACAGGAGGAGACCCAGTACTTC. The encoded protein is CASSLGQEETQYF.

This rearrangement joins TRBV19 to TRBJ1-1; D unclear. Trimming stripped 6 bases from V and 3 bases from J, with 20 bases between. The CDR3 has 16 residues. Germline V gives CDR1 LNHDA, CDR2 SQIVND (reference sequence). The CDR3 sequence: CASRSQVLSADTEAFF. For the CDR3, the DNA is TGTGCCAGTAGATCCCAAGTTTTGAGTGCGGACACTGAAGCTTTCTTT.

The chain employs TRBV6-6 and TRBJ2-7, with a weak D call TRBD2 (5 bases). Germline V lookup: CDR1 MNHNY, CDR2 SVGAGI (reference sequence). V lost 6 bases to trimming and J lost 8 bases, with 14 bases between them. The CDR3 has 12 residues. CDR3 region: CASSPSYTQQYF. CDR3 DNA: TGTGCCAGCAGCCCTAGCTACACCCAGCAGTACTTC.

Here the CDR3 reads CASSQDRVYEQYF. CDR3 coding DNA: TGCGCCAGCAGCCAAGATCGCGTCTACGAGCAGTACTTC. The V gene is TRBV4-3, the J gene TRBJ2-7, with unresolved D. Germline loops: CDR1 LGHNA, CDR2 YSLEER. With 0 bases removed from V and 3 bases from J, the gap between germline ends came to 6 bases. The CDR3 has 13 amino acids.

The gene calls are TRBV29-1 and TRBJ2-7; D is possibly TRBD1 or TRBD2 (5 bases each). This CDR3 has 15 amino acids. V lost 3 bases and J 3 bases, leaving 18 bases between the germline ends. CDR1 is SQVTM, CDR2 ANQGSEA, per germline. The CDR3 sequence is CSVEGRGERGYEQYF. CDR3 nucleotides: TGCAGCGTTGAGGGACGTGGGGAGAGGGGCTACGAGCAGTACTTC.

The CDR3, as DNA: TGTGCCAGCAGCTTAAGTTTCGTACGGGACAATGAGCAGTTCTTC. Amino acid sequence: CASSLSFVRDNEQFF. This chain uses TRBV7-8 with TRBJ2-1; D not resolved. The CDR3 consists of 15 residues. The V and J ends lost 2 bases and 5 bases respectively, with 13 bases between them. The germline gives CDR1 SGHVS, CDR2 FQNEAQ.

This chain's CDR3 is CASSGTSGFTDTQYF. As DNA, the CDR3 is TGTGCCAGCAGCGGAACTAGCGGTTTCACAGATACGCAGTATTTT. The rearrangement joins TRBV2 to TRBJ2-3; TRBD2 matches at 8 bases. Germline V gene data show CDR1 as SNHLY and CDR2 as FYNNEI. J lost 2 bases, V lost 6 bases, and 7 bases had no gene match. This CDR3 comprises 15 residues. Combining the CDR3 with reference TRBV2 and TRBJ2-3 gives the whole variable domain EPEVTQTPSHQVTQMGQEVILRCVPISNHLYFYWYRQILGQKVEFLVSFYNNEISEKSEIFDDQFSVERPDGSNFTLKIRSTKLEDSAMYFCASSGTSGFTDTQYFGPGTRLTVL.

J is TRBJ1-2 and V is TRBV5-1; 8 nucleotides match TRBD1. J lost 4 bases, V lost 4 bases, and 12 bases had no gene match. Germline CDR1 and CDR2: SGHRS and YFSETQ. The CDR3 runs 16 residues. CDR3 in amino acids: CASSPGQGADSYGYTF. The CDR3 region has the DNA TGCGCCAGCAGCCCCGGGCAGGGGGCAGATAGCTATGGCTACACCTTC. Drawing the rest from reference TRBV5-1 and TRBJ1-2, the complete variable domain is KAGVTQTPRYLIKTRGQQVTLSCSPISGHRSVSWYQQTPGQGLQFLFEYFSETQRNKGNFPGRFSGRQFSNSRSEMNVSTLELGDSALYLCASSPGQGADSYGYTFGSGTRLTVV.

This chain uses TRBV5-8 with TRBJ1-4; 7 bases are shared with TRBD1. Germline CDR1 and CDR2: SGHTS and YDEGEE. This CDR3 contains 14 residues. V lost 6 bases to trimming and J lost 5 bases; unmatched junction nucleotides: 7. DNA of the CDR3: TGTGCCAGCACCACAGGGGCTCTCAATGAAAAACTGTTTTTT. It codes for CASTTGALNEKLFF.

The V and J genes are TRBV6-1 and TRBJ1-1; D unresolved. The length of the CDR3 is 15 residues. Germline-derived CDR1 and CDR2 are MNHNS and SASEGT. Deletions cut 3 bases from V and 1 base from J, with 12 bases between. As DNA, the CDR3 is TGTGCCAGCAGTGAGTGGTTCTCAGAGAACACTGAAGCTTTCTTT. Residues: CASSEWFSENTEAFF.

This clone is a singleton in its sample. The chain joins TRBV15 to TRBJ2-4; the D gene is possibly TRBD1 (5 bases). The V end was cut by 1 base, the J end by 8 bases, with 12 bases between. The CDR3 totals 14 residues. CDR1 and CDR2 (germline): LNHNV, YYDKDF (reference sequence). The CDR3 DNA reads TGTGCCACCAGCAGAGGACAGACGGGTGACATTCAGTACTTC. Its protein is CATSRGQTGDIQYF.